This TCR beta chain came from a study of a mutant IDH1 vaccine in newly diagnosed glioma. Turning to the study itself: Each patient was administered eight vaccinations, scheduled in weeks 1, 3, 5, 7, 11, 15, 19 and 23. Most patients had radiochemotherapy with temozolomide before enrollment; others had one alone.

The protocol was immunoSEQ multiplex PCR, while the TCRdb copy is restricted to in-frame clones and leaves out a portion. The table records roughly 10,000 clones, approximately 90% of them present only once. The time point is: week 23, last vaccination. In the vaccine, a single dose held 300 ug of the mutant IDH1 20-mer peptide, along with topical imiquimod. Each donor presented with a new WHO grade 3 or 4 astrocytoma that tested IDH1-mutant and showed ATRX loss. The V gene's germline CDR1 is SGHVS and CDR2 FQNEAQ. V lost 0 bases, J lost 2 bases, and 8 bases lay in between. The CDR3 is 14 residues long. This clone was counted once. As yet, its antigen is unknown.

The receptor's source is a woman aged 40 to 55 with glioma. Some clones in this sample may be carry-over from other donors' samples. The input for sequencing was PBMCs, taken from a glioma patient whose treatment included an IDH1 peptide vaccine. The genes are TRBV7-8 and TRBJ2-7, with a possible D match to TRBD1 (5 bases). The CDR3, as DNA: TGTGCCAGCAGCTTAGCAGACAGTACCTACGAGCAGTACTTC. Protein sequence: CASSLADSTYEQYF.